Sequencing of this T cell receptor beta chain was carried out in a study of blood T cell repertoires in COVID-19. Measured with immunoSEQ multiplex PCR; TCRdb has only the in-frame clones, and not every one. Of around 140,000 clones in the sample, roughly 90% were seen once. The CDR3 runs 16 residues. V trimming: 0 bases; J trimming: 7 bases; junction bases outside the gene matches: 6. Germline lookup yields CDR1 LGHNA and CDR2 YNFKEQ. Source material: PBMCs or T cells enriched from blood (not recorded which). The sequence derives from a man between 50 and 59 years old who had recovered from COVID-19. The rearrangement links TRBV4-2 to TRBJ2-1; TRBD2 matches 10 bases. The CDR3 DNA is TGTGCCAGCAGCCAAGATACTAGCGGGGCTCTGAATGAGCAGTTCTTC. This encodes CASSQDTSGALNEQFF.